Shown below are 28 T cell receptor beta chains from a single sample sequenced in a study of brain T cells in children with intractable seizures. Sequenced by immunoSEQ multiplex PCR; TCRdb stores in-frame clones only, minus some. The sample yields 110,000 or so clones, 85% to 95% seen once. The material was peripheral blood, obtained at surgery. All receptors derive from a boy in the first two years of life with hemimegalencephaly and intractable seizures.

The gene calls are TRBV9 and TRBJ2-3, with TRBD2 matching over 7 bases. The CDR3 is 16 amino acids. J was trimmed by 3 bases and V by 0 bases; bases with no gene match: 7. The germline gives CDR1 SGDLS, CDR2 YYNGEE. DNA of the CDR3: TGTGCCAGCAGCGTAGAGATCGCGGGAGCTACAGATACGCAGTATTTT. Amino acids: CASSVEIAGATDTQYF.

This clone was observed once. In DNA, the CDR3 is TGTGCCAGCAGCTTGCAGGGTGTTCAAAAGACCCAGTACTTC. It translates to CASSLQGVQKTQYF. This rearrangement joins TRBV7-6 to TRBJ2-5; weak D call: TRBD1 (5 bases). This CDR3 has 14 residues. Germline V gene lookup returns CDR1 SGHVS and CDR2 FNYEAQ. V was trimmed by 3 bases and J by 6 bases, leaving 14 bases between them.

This clone has only one observation. The chain joins TRBV28 to TRBJ2-5; 11 bases agree with TRBD2. The V segment lost 6 bases and the J segment 2 bases; nucleotides outside the gene matches: 11. Germline V gene lookup returns CDR1 MDHEN and CDR2 SYDVKM. This CDR3 has 17 amino acids. The CDR3 loop is CASRSIAGTSGQETQYF. Written as DNA, the CDR3 is TGTGCCAGCAGATCTATAGCCGGGACTAGCGGACAAGAGACCCAGTACTTC.

This CDR3 reads CASSLAAGGGGPFF. As DNA, the CDR3 is TGTGCCAGCAGCCTAGCGGCCGGAGGGGGAGGCCCGTTCTTC. The chain links TRBV3-1 (or the pseudogene TRBV3-2) to TRBJ2-1; D tentatively reads TRBD1 or TRBD2 (6 bases each). The CDR3 consists of 14 residues. Germline lookup yields CDR1 LGHDT and CDR2 YNNKEL (reference sequence). Trimming removed 4 bases from V and 15 bases from J, with 22 bases in between.

V is TRBV28 and J is TRBJ1-2; D might be TRBD1 (5 bases). V lost 3 bases, J lost 3 bases, and 11 bases lay in between. The CDR3 runs to 14 residues. In germline, CDR1 is MDHEN, CDR2 SYDVKM. The CDR3 reads CASSFVGGDYGYTF. CDR3 DNA sequence: TGTGCCAGCAGTTTCGTGGGGGGGGACTATGGCTACACCTTC.

CDR3: CASTSRGGYGYTF. DNA of the CDR3: TGTGCCAGCACTTCTCGAGGAGGCTATGGCTACACCTTC. This chain links TRBV6-1 with TRBJ1-2; D unclear. Trimming pared 7 bases from V and 4 bases from J, leaving 13 bases between. Germline V gives CDR1 MNHNS, CDR2 SASEGT. The CDR3 runs 13 residues.

The CDR3 region is CASSLSRNTEAFF. CDR3 DNA sequence: TGTGCCAGCAGTTTGTCCAGGAACACTGAAGCTTTCTTT. The chain employs TRBV27 and TRBJ1-1; D remains ambiguous. The CDR3 is 13 residues long. Between the trimmed V and J ends, which lost 3 bases and 1 base, there was a span of 6 bases. Germline V gives CDR1 MNHEY, CDR2 SMNVEV (reference sequence).

The J gene is TRBJ2-7, the V gene TRBV10-2, with 7 bases aligning to TRBD2. There are 13 residues in the CDR3. Germline V gene lookup returns CDR1 WSHSY and CDR2 SAAADI. V gave up 7 bases and J gave up 0 bases; unmatched junction bases: 3. CDR3 DNA: TGCGCCAGCACCCGGGACTACTCCTACGAGCAGTACTTC. Its protein is CASTRDYSYEQYF.

The rearrangement uses TRBV11-3 and TRBJ2-2; D may be TRBD2 (6 bases). The CDR3 contains 15 residues. Trimming shortened V by 2 bases and J by 8 bases, and 15 bases separated the two germline ends. The germline CDR1 and CDR2 sequences are SGHNT and YENEEA. DNA of the CDR3: TGTGCCAGCAGCTTAATCAGCGGGTCCATGGGGGAGCTGTTTTTT. It encodes CASSLISGSMGELFF.

The J gene is TRBJ2-5, the V gene TRBV7-9; 7 nucleotides line up with TRBD2. The CDR3 sequence is 15 residues long. V shed 0 bases, J shed 3 bases, and the junction held 4 bases outside the gene matches. Looked up from germline, CDR1 is SEHNR and CDR2 is FQNEAQ (reference sequence). The CDR3 loop is CASSLARGTEETQYF. The DNA for the CDR3 is TGTGCCAGCAGCTTAGCGCGGGGGACGGAAGAGACCCAGTACTTC.

V and J are TRBV4-1 and TRBJ1-6, with D possibly being TRBD1 (6 bases). The CDR3 is 16 amino acids. Germline CDR1 reads MGHRA; CDR2 reads YSYEKL. Trimming cost V 1 base and J 10 bases, with 17 bases left between them. CDR3 in amino acids: CASSQVRSGARSPLHF. CDR3 DNA: TGCGCCAGCAGCCAAGTCCGATCGGGGGCTCGATCACCCCTCCACTTT.

The chain uses TRBV2 and TRBJ1-4; D possibly corresponds to TRBD1 (5 bases). This CDR3 has 18 amino acids. The germline V gene has CDR1 SNHLY and CDR2 FYNNEI. Trimming left V 2 bases short and J 0 bases short, with 16 bases between. Here the CDR3 reads CASSETGWGPATNEKLFF. CDR3 bases: TGTGCCAGCAGTGAAACCGGTTGGGGCCCTGCAACTAATGAAAAACTGTTTTTT.

V usage is TRBV23-1 and J usage is TRBJ1-6; D ambiguous. TRBV23-1 is an open reading frame, and its role is uncertain. V was pared by 1 base and J by 14 bases, with 18 bases between. The CDR3 consists of 15 residues. The CDR3: CASSQFDGSFRALHF. CDR3 nucleotides: TGCGCCAGCAGTCAATTTGATGGGAGTTTCCGGGCCCTCCACTTT.

The genes are TRBV4-1 and TRBJ2-7; TRBD1 is a possible D gene (6 bases). Between the trimmed V and J ends, which lost 3 bases and 7 bases, there was a span of 13 bases. CDR1 is MGHRA and CDR2 is YSYEKL in the germline V gene. The CDR3 is 13 amino acids. The CDR3 region has the DNA TGCGCCAGCAGCCACGGGGTTAGGGGGGAGCAGTACTTC. This translates into CASSHGVRGEQYF.

Here the CDR3 reads CASSQGNTIYF. The CDR3 region has the DNA TGTGCCAGCAGTCAGGGGAACACCATATATTTT. The chain employs TRBV27 and TRBJ1-3, with TRBD1 as a possible D gene (6 bases). Germline V CDR1 and CDR2: MNHEY, SMNVEV (reference sequence). V was shortened by 5 bases and J by 7 bases, with 6 bases between the two germline ends. CDR3 length: 11 residues.

V usage is TRBV3-1 (or the pseudogene TRBV3-2) and J usage is TRBJ2-1; 7 bases match TRBD2. The germline gives CDR1 LGHDT, CDR2 YNNKEL (reference sequence). Trimming removed 1 base from V and 6 bases from J; junction bases left unmatched: 12. The CDR3 totals 17 residues. CDR3 in amino acids: CASSQGGAGVGTNEQFF. The CDR3 region has the DNA TGTGCCAGCAGCCAAGGCGGGGCGGGAGTCGGTACCAATGAGCAGTTCTTC.

This chain joins TRBV24-1 and TRBJ2-3; the match to TRBD2 covers 11 bases. Germline V lookup: CDR1 KGHDR, CDR2 SFDVKD. The junction had 6 bases not matched to a gene; V was cut back by 2 bases and J by 0 bases. This CDR3 region has 18 residues. The DNA of the CDR3 is TGTGCCACCAGTGATTCGGTGGGGACTAGCGGAAGCACAGATACGCAGTATTTT. Residues: CATSDSVGTSGSTDTQYF.

The V gene is TRBV12-5, the J gene TRBJ2-7; possibly TRBD1 or TRBD2 for D (5 bases each). This CDR3 contains 13 residues. V was trimmed by 7 bases and J by 2 bases, leaving 12 bases between them. Looked up from germline, CDR1 is LGHNT and CDR2 is FRNRAP. This chain's CDR3 is CASAKEDTYEQYF. CDR3 nucleotide sequence: TGTGCTAGTGCTAAGGAGGACACCTACGAGCAGTACTTC.

The chain links TRBV28 to TRBJ2-1, with TRBD1 identical over 9 bases. Germline V gives CDR1 MDHEN, CDR2 SYDVKM. The CDR3 contains 15 residues. V lost 5 bases and J lost 5; bases outside the gene matches: 7. In DNA, the CDR3 is TGTGCCAGCAGTGGGCGGGACAGGGATAACAATGAGCAGTTCTTC. Amino acids: CASSGRDRDNNEQFF.

This chain uses TRBV9 with TRBJ1-2, with D hard to call. Trimming left V 0 bases short and J 2 bases short, with 11 bases between. There are 15 residues in the CDR3. Germline V lookup: CDR1 SGDLS, CDR2 YYNGEE. As DNA, the CDR3 is TGTGCCAGCAGCGTAGGGTCAGGCTCAAACTATGGCTACACCTTC. Protein: CASSVGSGSNYGYTF.

This chain connects TRBV27 to TRBJ1-6; D unclear. V was cut by 6 bases and J by 9 bases, with 15 bases left in between. Germline V gene sequence: CDR1 MNHEY, CDR2 SMNVEV (reference sequence). This CDR3 comprises 14 residues. The CDR3 loop reads CASSSSRTGSPLHF. The CDR3 DNA follows: TGTGCCAGCAGCTCCTCCCGCACCGGTTCACCCCTCCACTTT.

The chain couples TRBV12-3 or TRBV12-4 to TRBJ1-4; no firm D call. The CDR3 is 12 residues long. V was cut by 4 bases and J by 8 bases, with 8 bases left in between. The CDR3 loop reads CASSSRAEKLFF. In DNA form, the CDR3 reads TGTGCCAGCAGTTCTAGGGCCGAAAAACTGTTTTTT.

The rearrangement uses TRBV10-3 and TRBJ1-1; D may be TRBD1 (5 bases). Germline CDR1 is ENHRY and CDR2 is SYGVKD. The CDR3 sequence is 13 residues long. Trimming cost V 8 bases and J 3 bases, with 13 bases left between them. The CDR3 is CAIGGMLHTEAFF. CDR3 coding DNA: TGTGCCATCGGGGGAATGCTCCACACTGAAGCTTTCTTT.

The chain combines TRBV6-1 with TRBJ2-7; 7 bases map to TRBD1. This CDR3 has 15 residues. V lost 1 base, J lost 2 bases, and 5 bases stayed unmatched. The germline gives CDR1 MNHNS, CDR2 SASEGT. The CDR3 DNA is TGTGCCAGCAGTGAAGTGAGACAGGGTCCCTACGAGCAGTACTTC. Amino acid sequence: CASSEVRQGPYEQYF.

The rearrangement uses TRBV19 and TRBJ2-3; D gene unclear. The CDR3 spans 13 residues. In germline, CDR1 is LNHDA, CDR2 SQIVND (reference sequence). V was cut by 6 bases and J by 0 bases, with 7 bases left in between. Here the CDR3 DNA reads TGTGCCAGTAGGGGTGGAAGCACAGATACGCAGTATTTT. Its protein product is CASRGGSTDTQYF.

The chain recombines TRBV13 with TRBJ2-3; 8 bases align to TRBD1. J lost 1 base, V lost 5 bases, and 8 bases had no gene match. Germline-derived CDR1 and CDR2 are PRHDT and FYEKMQ (reference sequence). There are 16 residues in the CDR3. CDR3 coding DNA: TGTGCCAGCAGCCCTCGGGTGACAGGGGGCACAGATACGCAGTATTTT. Translated: CASSPRVTGGTDTQYF.

This clone was seen only once. This chain links TRBV3-1 (or the pseudogene TRBV3-2) with TRBJ1-6; a possible D gene is TRBD1 (5 bases). Per germline, CDR1 LGHDT and CDR2 YNNKEL (reference sequence). Trimming took off 0 bases at V and 4 bases at J, with 7 bases between the two ends. The CDR3 loop spans 15 amino acids. The CDR3 spells CASSQDYRYNSPLHF. In DNA form, the CDR3 reads TGTGCCAGCAGCCAAGACTACAGGTATAATTCACCCCTCCACTTT.

This chain links TRBV5-1 with TRBJ2-7, with TRBD2 as a possible D gene (6 bases). V lost 5 bases and J lost 5, with 23 bases in between. CDR1 is SGHRS and CDR2 is YFSETQ in the germline V gene. This CDR3 region has 16 residues. As DNA, the CDR3 is TGCGCCAGCAGTCTGAACCCTAGGCGGGAAGTCCACGAGCAGTACTTC. Protein sequence: CASSLNPRREVHEQYF.